This passage covers 7 T cell receptor beta chains from one sample sequenced in a study of shared clonotypes between healthy human individuals. Only in-frame clones appear in the TCRdb table, and some are missing; sequencing was by immunoSEQ multiplex PCR. The table shows a few hundred thousand clones, with over 75% occurring only once. Sequencing was done on a sample of memory CD8+ T cells sorted from blood. Subset here: CD45RO+ cells pooled with CCR7-negative TemRA cells. Receptors were obtained from a young man in good health.

The chain couples TRBV27 to TRBJ2-5, with 8 bases lining up with TRBD2. CDR3 length: 15 amino acids. The V segment lost 1 base and the J segment 0 bases; nucleotides outside the gene matches: 1. Looked up from germline, CDR1 is MNHEY and CDR2 is SMNVEV (reference sequence). CDR3 sequence (DNA): TGTGCCAGCAGTTTATTAGCGGGGAACCAAGAGACCCAGTACTTC. The encoded protein is CASSLLAGNQETQYF.

The gene calls are TRBV2 and TRBJ2-2, with D possibly TRBD2 on 5 matching bases. The CDR3 runs to 16 residues. Germline CDR1 SNHLY, CDR2 FYNNEI. V was trimmed by 0 bases and J by 0 bases, leaving 8 bases between them. CDR3 in DNA: TGTGCCAGCAGTGAAGCGCGGCGGGCGAACACCGGGGAGCTGTTTTTT. Protein product: CASSEARRANTGELFF.

This clone was detected only once. The DNA of the CDR3 is TGTGCCAGCAGTTTGTCGGAAGGGGCCAGATCCTACGAGCAGTACTTC. Amino acids: CASSLSEGARSYEQYF. The rearrangement uses TRBV27 and TRBJ2-7, with a possible D match to TRBD1 (5 bases). CDR1 is MNHEY, CDR2 SMNVEV, per germline (reference sequence). Trimming pared 3 bases from V and 1 base from J, leaving 16 bases between. The CDR3 totals 16 residues.

The chain couples TRBV27 to TRBJ1-2; D may be TRBD1 (6 bases). Germline V gene sequence: CDR1 MNHEY, CDR2 SMNVEV (reference sequence). V was trimmed by 6 bases and J by 4 bases, leaving 12 bases between them. The CDR3 totals 13 residues. CDR3 protein: CASSPGHSYGYTF. DNA for the CDR3: TGTGCCAGCAGCCCGGGACACAGCTATGGCTACACCTTC.

The CDR3 spells CSVETPPDSYYGYTF. In nucleotides, the CDR3 is TGCAGCGTTGAAACCCCCCCGGACAGTTACTATGGCTACACCTTC. V gene TRBV29-1 combines with J gene TRBJ1-2; maybe TRBD1 (6 bases). The CDR3 runs to 15 residues. CDR1 SQVTM and CDR2 ANQGSEA come from the germline V gene. V lost 2 bases and J lost 3, with 16 bases in between.

The rearrangement joins TRBV7-9 to TRBJ2-2; D unclear. The V gene's germline CDR1 is SEHNR and CDR2 FQNEAQ (reference sequence). The CDR3 loop spans 16 amino acids. The V and J ends lost 5 bases and 0 bases respectively, with 13 bases between them. The CDR3 coding sequence is TGTGCCAGCAGCCCAGGCGTACCGGCGAACACCGGGGAGCTGTTTTTT. Residues: CASSPGVPANTGELFF.

The rearrangement uses TRBV13 and TRBJ1-1; 7 bases map to TRBD1. Unmatched junction bases numbered 5, after V lost 0 bases and J lost 7 bases. Per the germline V gene, CDR1 is PRHDT and CDR2 is FYEKMQ (reference sequence). The CDR3 extends over 14 amino acids. CDR3: CASSLGQGGGEAFF. The CDR3 nucleotides read TGTGCCAGCAGCTTAGGGCAGGGGGGCGGTGAAGCTTTCTTT. The full variable domain, rest sourced from reference TRBV13 and TRBJ1-1, is AAGVIQSPRHLIKEKRETATLKCYPIPRHDTVYWYQQGPGQDPQFLISFYEKMQSDKGSIPDRFSAQQFSDYHSELNMSSLELGDSALYFCASSLGQGGGEAFFGQGTRLTVV.